Listed here are 6 T cell receptor beta chains from one sample, sequenced in a study of T cells of healthy individuals. A single record per CDR3 protein comes from TCRdb applying MiXCR to the 5' RACE reads. The table shows some 85,000 distinct CDR3 sequences, with roughly 5.1% occurring only once. These receptors came from a female donor in good health.

The rearrangement joins TRBV6-2 or TRBV6-3 to TRBJ2-1; 8 bases are shared with TRBD2. J was trimmed by 3 bases and V by 8 bases; bases with no gene match: 6. The CDR3 has 14 amino acids. The germline V gene has CDR1 MNHEY and CDR2 SVGEGT. Here the CDR3 DNA reads TGTGCCAGCGCCCGGGAGGGGATCTACAATGAGCAGTTCTTC. Translation gives CASAREGIYNEQFF.

This chain connects TRBV18 to TRBJ1-5; D is possibly TRBD1 (5 bases). Trimming shortened V by 3 bases and J by 5 bases, and 11 bases separated the two germline ends. Germline CDR1 reads KGHSH; CDR2 reads LQKENI. The CDR3 consists of 14 residues. In DNA, the CDR3 is TGTGCCAGCTCACCCCTCCAGGGAGATCAGCCCCAGCATTTT. Translated, it gives CASSPLQGDQPQHF.

The CDR3 loop reads CASSPTGISNQPQHF. For the CDR3, the DNA is TGTGCCAGCTCACCAACCGGGATTAGCAATCAGCCCCAGCATTTT. The chain combines TRBV18 with TRBJ1-5; no clear D. The CDR3 covers 15 residues. V lost 2 bases and J 0 bases, leaving 8 bases between the germline ends. Germline CDR1 reads KGHSH; CDR2 reads LQKENI.

A few counts support this clonotype. The V call is TRBV28, the J call TRBJ1-4; 9 nucleotides match TRBD1. Per the germline V gene, CDR1 is MDHEN and CDR2 is SYDVKM. The V segment lost 4 bases and the J segment 8 bases; nucleotides outside the gene matches: 20. The CDR3 runs 19 residues. CDR3 nucleotides: TGTGCCAGCAGTTCGGAGCGGGACAGGGTCTTCCTCGGCGGGGAAAAACTGTTTTTT. Amino acids: CASSSERDRVFLGGEKLFF.

This clonotype was observed a few times. This chain links TRBV5-6 with TRBJ1-1; D remains unclear. Deletions cut 5 bases from V and 1 base from J, with 9 bases between. The CDR3 is made up of 13 amino acids. CDR1 and CDR2 (germline): SGHDT, YYEEEE. CDR3 region: CASSWSRNTEAFF. The CDR3, as DNA: TGTGCCAGCAGTTGGTCGAGGAACACTGAAGCTTTCTTT.

This clonotype turned up a few times. The chain couples TRBV5-4 to TRBJ2-1; D possibly corresponds to TRBD1 (7 bases). V was trimmed by 4 bases and J by 8 bases, leaving 25 bases between them. Germline V gene data show CDR1 as SGHNT and CDR2 as YYREEE (reference sequence). The CDR3 has 17 residues. The CDR3 loop is CASSRGGTANSGYEQFF. The CDR3 region has the DNA TGTGCCAGCAGCCGGGGCGGGACAGCTAACTCTGGGTATGAGCAGTTCTTC.